The text below deals with one TCR beta chain. Its antigen remains unknown. This specimen belongs to a study of monozygotic twins with inflammatory bowel disease. General observations from the study: Between concordant and discordant twins, repertoire similarity failed to differ, a result that limited power may explain. Treatment differences in immunosuppression may have added variability to the repertoires of patients.

Following a re-call of the 5' RACE reads, TCRdb has one entry per CDR3 protein and lacks DNA. The repertoire table contains 420,000 or so distinct CDR3 sequences. The CDR3 is made up of 15 amino acids. Germline V gives CDR1 SGHRS, CDR2 YFSETQ. This receptor was identified in a human donor with ulcerative colitis or Crohn's disease, or a healthy co-twin of an affected twin (not recorded which). Sequencing was carried out using blood. This rearrangement joins TRBV5-1 to TRBJ1-4. The CDR3 reads CASSLEFATNEKLFF.